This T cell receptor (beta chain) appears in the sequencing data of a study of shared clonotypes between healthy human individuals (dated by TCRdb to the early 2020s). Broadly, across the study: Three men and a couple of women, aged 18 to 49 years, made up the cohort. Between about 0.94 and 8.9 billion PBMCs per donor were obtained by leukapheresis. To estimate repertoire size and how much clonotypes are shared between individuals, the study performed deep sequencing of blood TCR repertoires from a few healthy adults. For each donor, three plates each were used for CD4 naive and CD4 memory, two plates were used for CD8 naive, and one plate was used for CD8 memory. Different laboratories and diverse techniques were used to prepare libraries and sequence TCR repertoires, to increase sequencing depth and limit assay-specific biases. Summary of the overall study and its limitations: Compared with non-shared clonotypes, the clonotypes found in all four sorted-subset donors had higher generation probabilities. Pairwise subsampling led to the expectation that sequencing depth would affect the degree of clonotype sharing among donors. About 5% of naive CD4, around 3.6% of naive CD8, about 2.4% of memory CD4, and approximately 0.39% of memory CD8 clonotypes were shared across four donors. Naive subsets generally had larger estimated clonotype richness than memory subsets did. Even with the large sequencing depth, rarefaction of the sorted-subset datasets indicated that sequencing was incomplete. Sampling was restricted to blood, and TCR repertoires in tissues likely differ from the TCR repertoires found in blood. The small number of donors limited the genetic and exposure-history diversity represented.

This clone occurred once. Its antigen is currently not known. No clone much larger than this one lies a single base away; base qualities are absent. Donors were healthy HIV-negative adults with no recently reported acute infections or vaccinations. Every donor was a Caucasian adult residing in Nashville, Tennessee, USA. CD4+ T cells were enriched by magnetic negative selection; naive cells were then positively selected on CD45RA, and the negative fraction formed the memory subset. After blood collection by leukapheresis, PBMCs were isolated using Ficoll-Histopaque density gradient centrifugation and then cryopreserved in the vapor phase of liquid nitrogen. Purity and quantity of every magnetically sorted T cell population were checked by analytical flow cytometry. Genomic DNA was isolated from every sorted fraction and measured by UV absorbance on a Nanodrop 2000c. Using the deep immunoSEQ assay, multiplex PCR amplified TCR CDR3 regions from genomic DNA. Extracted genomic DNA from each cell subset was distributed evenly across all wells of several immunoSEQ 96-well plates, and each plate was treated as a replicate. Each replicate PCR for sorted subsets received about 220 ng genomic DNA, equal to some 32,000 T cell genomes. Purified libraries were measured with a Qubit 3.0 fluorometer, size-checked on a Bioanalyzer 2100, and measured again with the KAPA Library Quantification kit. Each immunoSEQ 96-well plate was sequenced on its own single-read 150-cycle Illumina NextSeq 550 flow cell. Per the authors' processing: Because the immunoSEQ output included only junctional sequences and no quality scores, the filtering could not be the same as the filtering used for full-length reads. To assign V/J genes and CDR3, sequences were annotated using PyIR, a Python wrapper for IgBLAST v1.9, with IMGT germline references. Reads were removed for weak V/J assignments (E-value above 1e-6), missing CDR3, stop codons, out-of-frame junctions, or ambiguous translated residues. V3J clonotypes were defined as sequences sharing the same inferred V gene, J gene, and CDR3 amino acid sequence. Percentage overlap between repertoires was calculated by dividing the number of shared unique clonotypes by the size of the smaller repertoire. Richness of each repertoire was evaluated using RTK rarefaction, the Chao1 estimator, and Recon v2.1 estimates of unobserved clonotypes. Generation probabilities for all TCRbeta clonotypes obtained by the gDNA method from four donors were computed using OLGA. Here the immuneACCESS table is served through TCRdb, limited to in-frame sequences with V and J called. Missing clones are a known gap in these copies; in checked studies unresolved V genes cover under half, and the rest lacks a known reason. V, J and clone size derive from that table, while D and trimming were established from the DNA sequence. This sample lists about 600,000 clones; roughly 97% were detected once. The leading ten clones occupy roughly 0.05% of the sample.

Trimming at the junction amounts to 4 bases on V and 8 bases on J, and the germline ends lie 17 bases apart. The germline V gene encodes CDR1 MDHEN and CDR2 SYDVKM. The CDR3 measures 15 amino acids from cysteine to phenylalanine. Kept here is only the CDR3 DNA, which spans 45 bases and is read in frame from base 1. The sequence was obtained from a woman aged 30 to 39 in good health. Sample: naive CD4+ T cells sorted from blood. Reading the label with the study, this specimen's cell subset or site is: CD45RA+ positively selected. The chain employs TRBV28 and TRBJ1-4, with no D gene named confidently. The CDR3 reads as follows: CASSSTSALGEKLFF. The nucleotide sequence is TGTGCCAGCAGTTCCACCTCAGCCCTGGGGGAAAAACTGTTTTTT.